The next 12 T cell receptor beta chains were all read from a single sample in a study of blood T cell repertoires in COVID-19 (dated by TCRdb to 2019 to 2021). Receptor amplification or capture employed the immunoSEQ multiplex PCR assay. Sourced from immuneACCESS, this table was stored by TCRdb with only in-frame sequences that have V and J called. A share of the clones is absent; for the studies checked, an unresolved V gene accounts for under half, and the remainder has no known explanation. The sample data list about 130,000 clones, and roughly 90% of these were observed just once. Of the sample, roughly 1.1% is held by the ten largest clones. Specimen: peripheral blood. The receptors derive from a woman of 80 years or more with acute or convalescent COVID-19.

Only one count was recorded for this clone. The rearrangement links TRBV9 to TRBJ1-1; 9 nucleotides match TRBD1. V lost 4 bases, J lost 5 bases, and 9 bases stayed unmatched. Per germline, CDR1 SGDLS and CDR2 YYNGEE. CDR3 size: 15 residues. Here the CDR3 DNA reads TGTGCCAGCAGCCGAACTGGACAGGGGAGGACTGAAGCTTTCTTT. Its protein is CASSRTGQGRTEAFF.

The chain carries TRBV6-2 or TRBV6-3 and TRBJ2-7; no definite D call. The CDR3 totals 17 residues. The germline gives CDR1 MNHEY, CDR2 SVGEGT. V lost 4 bases, J lost 0 bases, and 19 bases lay in between. This CDR3 reads CASSFGDLGTSSYEQYF. The CDR3 DNA is TGTGCCAGCAGTTTTGGAGACTTGGGTACCAGCTCCTACGAGCAGTACTTC.

The rearrangement links TRBV18 to TRBJ1-2; no clear D. The germline V and J ends were trimmed by 3 bases and 0 bases, with 5 bases remaining between them. Germline V gene sequence: CDR1 KGHSH, CDR2 LQKENI. CDR3 length equals 13 residues. The CDR3 loop is CASSPGANYGYTF. The CDR3 nucleotides are TGTGCCAGCTCACCTGGAGCTAACTATGGCTACACCTTC.

The chain carries TRBV10-2 and TRBJ2-3, with 8 positions matching TRBD1. CDR1 is WSHSY, CDR2 SAAADI, per germline. The CDR3 contains 17 residues. The V and J ends lost 0 bases and 0 bases, in that order; junction bases with no gene match: 5. As DNA, the CDR3 is TGCGCCAGCAGTGAGTCGTCGACAGGGGCGAGCACAGATACGCAGTATTTT. It is translated as CASSESSTGASTDTQYF.

In this sample, this clone turned up a few times. The chain is built from TRBV5-4 and TRBJ1-2, with 8 bases matching TRBD1. From germline, CDR1 is SGHNT and CDR2 YYREEE (reference sequence). V trimming: 0 bases; J trimming: 7 bases; junction bases outside the gene matches: 5. This CDR3 comprises 14 residues. CDR3 in DNA: TGTGCCAGCAGCTTGGTGCAGGGGGCGCGTGGCTACACCTTC. This encodes CASSLVQGARGYTF.

This rearrangement joins TRBV6-5 to TRBJ1-2; 7 positions agree with TRBD1. The V segment lost 6 bases and the J segment 4 bases; nucleotides outside the gene matches: 5. Germline V gives CDR1 MNHEY, CDR2 SVGAGI. The CDR3 consists of 13 residues. CDR3: CASRTTGIYGYTF. The CDR3 DNA reads TGTGCCAGCAGGACGACAGGGATCTATGGCTACACCTTC.

This chain connects TRBV6-4 to TRBJ2-2, with D possibly matching TRBD1 (5 bases). The germline V gene has CDR1 MRHNA and CDR2 SNTAGT. The CDR3 spans 12 residues. V shed 5 bases and J shed 4 bases, with 5 bases lying between them. The CDR3 DNA follows: TGTGCCAGCAGTACAGGCACCGGGGAGCTGTTTTTT. Its translation: CASSTGTGELFF.

This CDR3 is CASSLLTGGHMNTEAFF. CDR3 nucleotides: TGTGCCAGCAGTCTACTGACAGGGGGCCACATGAACACTGAAGCTTTCTTT. The chain has TRBV28 and TRBJ1-1, with TRBD1 matching over 10 bases. Germline loops: CDR1 MDHEN, CDR2 SYDVKM. J was trimmed by 0 bases and V by 5 bases; bases with no gene match: 9. The CDR3 totals 17 residues.

The chain combines TRBV7-2 with TRBJ2-1, with TRBD2 as a possible D gene (6 bases). V lost 5 bases to trimming and J lost 7 bases, with 15 bases between them. This CDR3 spans 14 amino acids. CDR1 is SGHTA and CDR2 is FQGNSA in the germline V gene. CDR3 DNA: TGTGCCAGCAGCCCCCGGGGTCGGGGGAATGAGCAGTTCTTC. As protein: CASSPRGRGNEQFF. The full variable domain, in which reference TRBV7-2 and TRBJ2-1 provide the parts outside the CDR3, is GAGVSQSPSNKVTEKGKDVELRCDPISGHTALYWYRQSLGQGLEFLIYFQGNSAPDKSGLPSDRFSAERTGGSVSTLTIQRTQQEDSAVYLCASSPRGRGNEQFFGPGTRLTVL.

This chain links TRBV5-1 with TRBJ2-1; 9 bases agree with TRBD1. Germline-derived CDR1 and CDR2 are SGHRS and YFSETQ. Trimming took 0 bases from V and 3 from J; bases not matched to a gene: 1. The CDR3 consists of 15 residues. CDR3 bases: TGCGCCAGCAGCTTGGAGGGACAGGGCTACAATGAGCAGTTCTTC. Protein product: CASSLEGQGYNEQFF. Together with reference TRBV5-1 and TRBJ2-1, the CDR3 gives the full variable domain: KAGVTQTPRYLIKTRGQQVTLSCSPISGHRSVSWYQQTPGQGLQFLFEYFSETQRNKGNFPGRFSGRQFSNSRSEMNVSTLELGDSALYLCASSLEGQGYNEQFFGPGTRLTVL.

The rearrangement links TRBV20-1 to TRBJ1-3; D unclear. Germline V gene data show CDR1 as DFQATT and CDR2 as SNEGSKA (reference sequence). The CDR3 is made up of 14 amino acids. V lost 3 bases and J 4 bases, leaving 13 bases between the germline ends. As DNA, the CDR3 is TGCAGTGCTAGTGTCCAGGCTCGAGGAAACACCATATATTTT. This translates into CSASVQARGNTIYF.

The chain links TRBV3-1 (or the pseudogene TRBV3-2) to TRBJ2-5, with 11 bases that match TRBD2. V was clipped by 8 bases and J by 11 bases; unmatched bases: 4. This CDR3 has 11 amino acids. CDR1 is LGHDT and CDR2 is YNNKEL in the germline V gene (reference sequence). CDR3 sequence: CASATSGDQYF. For the CDR3, the DNA is TGTGCCAGCGCGACTAGCGGGGATCAGTACTTC.